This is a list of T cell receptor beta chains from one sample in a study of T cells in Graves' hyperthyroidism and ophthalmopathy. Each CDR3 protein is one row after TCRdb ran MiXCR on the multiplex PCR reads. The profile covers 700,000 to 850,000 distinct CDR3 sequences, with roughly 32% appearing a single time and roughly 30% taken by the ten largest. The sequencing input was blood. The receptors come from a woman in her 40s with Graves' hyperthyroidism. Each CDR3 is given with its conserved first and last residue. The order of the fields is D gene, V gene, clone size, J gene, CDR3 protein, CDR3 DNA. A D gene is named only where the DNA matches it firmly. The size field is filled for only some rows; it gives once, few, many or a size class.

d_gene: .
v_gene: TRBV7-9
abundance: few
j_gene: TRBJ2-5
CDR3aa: CASSLGFGQLQETQYF
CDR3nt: TGTGCCAGCAGCTTAGGATTTGGGCAGCTCCAAGAGACCCAGTACTTC

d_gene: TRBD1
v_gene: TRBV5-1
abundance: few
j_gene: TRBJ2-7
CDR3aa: CASSRTGGDAYEQYF
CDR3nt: TGTGCCAGCAGTAGAACAGGGGGTGACGCCTACGAGCAGTACTTC

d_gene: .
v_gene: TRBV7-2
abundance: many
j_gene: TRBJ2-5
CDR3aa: CASSSDRQTQYF
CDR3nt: TGTGCCAGCAGCAGCGACAGGCAGACCCAGTACTTC

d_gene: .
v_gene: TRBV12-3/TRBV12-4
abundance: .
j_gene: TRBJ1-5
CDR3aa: CASTQSLPREGQPQHF
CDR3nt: TGTGCCAGCACCCAGTCGCTGCCCCGGGAGGGGCAGCCCCAGCATTTT

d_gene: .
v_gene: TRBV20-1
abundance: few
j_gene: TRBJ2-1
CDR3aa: CSVWDFRDYNEQFF
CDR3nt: TGCAGTGTCTGGGATTTCCGGGATTACAATGAGCAGTTCTTC

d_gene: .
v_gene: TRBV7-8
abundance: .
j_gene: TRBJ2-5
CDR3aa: CASSLITPHGPGETQYF
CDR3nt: TGCGCCAGCAGCCTAATCACCCCCCACGGGCCGGGGGAGACCCAGTACTTC

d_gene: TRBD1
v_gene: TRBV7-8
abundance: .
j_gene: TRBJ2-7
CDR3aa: CASSRQGVEEQYF
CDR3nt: TGTGCCAGCAGCAGACAGGGGGTAGAAGAGCAGTACTTC

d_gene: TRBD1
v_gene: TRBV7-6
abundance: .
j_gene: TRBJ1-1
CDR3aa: CASVTDRAASEAFF
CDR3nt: TGTGCCAGCGTAACAGACAGGGCCGCATCTGAAGCTTTCTTT

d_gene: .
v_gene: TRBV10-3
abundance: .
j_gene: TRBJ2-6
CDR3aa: CAISITYLTF
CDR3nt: TGTGCCATCAGTATCACCTACCTGACTTTC

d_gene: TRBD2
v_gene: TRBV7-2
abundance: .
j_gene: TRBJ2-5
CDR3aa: CASIAVAGTQYF
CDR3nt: TGTGCCAGTATTGCGGTAGCGGGGACCCAGTACTTC

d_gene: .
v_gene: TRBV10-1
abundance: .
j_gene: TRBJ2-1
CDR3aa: CASSEWPYNERFF
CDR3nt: TGCGCCAGCAGTGAGTGGCCCTACAATGAGCGGTTCTTC

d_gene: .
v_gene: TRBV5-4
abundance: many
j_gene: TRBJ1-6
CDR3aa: CASSLGGAGQPNSPLHF
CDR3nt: TGTGCCAGCAGCTTGGGGGGTGCGGGCCAGCCGAATTCACCCCTCCACTTT

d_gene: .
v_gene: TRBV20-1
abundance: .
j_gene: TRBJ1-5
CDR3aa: CSASTAPNQPQHF
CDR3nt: TGCAGTGCCTCGACAGCCCCCAATCAGCCCCAGCATTTT

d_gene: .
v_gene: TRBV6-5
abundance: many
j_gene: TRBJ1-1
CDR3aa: CASSYGYTEAFF
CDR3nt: TGTGCCAGCAGTTACGGTTATACTGAAGCTTTCTTT

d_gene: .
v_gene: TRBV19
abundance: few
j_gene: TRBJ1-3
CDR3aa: CASSFGRRDSGNTIYF
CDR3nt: TGTGCCAGTAGTTTCGGGCGTCGAGACTCTGGAAACACCATATATTTT

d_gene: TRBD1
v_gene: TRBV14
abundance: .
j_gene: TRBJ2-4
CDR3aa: CASTPTGRKNIQYF
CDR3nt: TGTGCCAGCACCCCGACAGGGCGAAAAAACATTCAGTACTTC

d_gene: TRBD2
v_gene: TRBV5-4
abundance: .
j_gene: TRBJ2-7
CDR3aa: CASSLGPAGFYEQYF
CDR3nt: TGTGCCAGCAGCTTGGGTCCAGCGGGGTTCTACGAGCAGTACTTC

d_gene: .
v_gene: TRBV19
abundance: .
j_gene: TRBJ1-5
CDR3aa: CASNEGVNQPQHF
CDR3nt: TGTGCCAGTAACGAAGGGGTCAATCAGCCCCAGCATTTT

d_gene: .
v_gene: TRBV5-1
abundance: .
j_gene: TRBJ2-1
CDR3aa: CASSLEATHEQFF
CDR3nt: TGCGCCAGCAGCTTGGAAGCTACCCATGAGCAGTTCTTC

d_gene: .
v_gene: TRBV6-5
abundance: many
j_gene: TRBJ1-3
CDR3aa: CAINGGGSGNTIYF
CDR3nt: TGTGCCATCAATGGGGGAGGATCTGGAAACACCATATATTTT

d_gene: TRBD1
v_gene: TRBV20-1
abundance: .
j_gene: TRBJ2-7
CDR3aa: CSARVDRWDEQYF
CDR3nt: TGCAGTGCTAGGGTGGACAGGTGGGACGAGCAGTACTTC

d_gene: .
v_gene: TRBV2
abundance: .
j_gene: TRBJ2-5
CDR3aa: CASIGLPETQYF
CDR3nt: TGTGCCAGCATAGGACTTCCAGAGACCCAGTACTTC

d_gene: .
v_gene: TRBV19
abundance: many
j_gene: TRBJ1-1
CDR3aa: CASSIGQRNTEAFF
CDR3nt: TGTGCCAGTAGTATAGGACAGAGGAACACTGAAGCTTTCTTT

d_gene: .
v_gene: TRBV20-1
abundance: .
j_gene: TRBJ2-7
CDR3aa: CSARLIQGLAYEQYF
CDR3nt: TGCAGTGCTAGACTCATACAGGGTTTAGCCTACGAGCAGTACTTC

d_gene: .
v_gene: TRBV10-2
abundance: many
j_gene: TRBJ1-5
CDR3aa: CASDEGIGVQPQHF
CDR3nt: TGCGCCAGCGATGAAGGGATTGGGGTTCAGCCCCAGCATTTT

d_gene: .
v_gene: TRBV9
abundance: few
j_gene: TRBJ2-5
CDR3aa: CASSGVEGTGYEVVTQYF
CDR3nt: TGTGCCAGCAGCGGCGTAGAAGGAACAGGGTACGAGGTTGTGACCCAGTACTTC

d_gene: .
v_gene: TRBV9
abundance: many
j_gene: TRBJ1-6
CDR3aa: CASSAYRERSPLHF
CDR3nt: TGTGCCAGCAGCGCGTACAGGGAACGTTCACCCCTCCACTTT

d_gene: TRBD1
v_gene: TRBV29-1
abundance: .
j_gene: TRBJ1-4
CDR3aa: CSVGTGEKLFF
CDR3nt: TGCAGCGTCGGGACAGGGGAAAAACTGTTTTTT

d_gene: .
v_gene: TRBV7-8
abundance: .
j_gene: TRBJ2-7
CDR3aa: CASSLPGGGGGNQQYF
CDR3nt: TGTGCCAGCAGCTTACCCGGGGGCGGAGGGGGCAATCAGCAGTACTTC

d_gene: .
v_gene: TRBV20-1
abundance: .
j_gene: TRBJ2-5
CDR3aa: CSAYQETQYF
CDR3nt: TGCAGTGCTTACCAAGAGACCCAGTACTTC

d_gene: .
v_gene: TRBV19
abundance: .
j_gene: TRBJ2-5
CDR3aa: CASSIGLRDPVLGTQYF
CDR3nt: TGTGCCAGTAGTATAGGCCTCCGGGACCCGGTTCTGGGGACCCAGTACTTC

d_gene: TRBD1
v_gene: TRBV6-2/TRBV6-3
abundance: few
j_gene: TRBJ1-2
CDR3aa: CASNTGQGSGYTF
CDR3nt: TGTGCCAGCAATACGGGACAGGGGTCTGGCTACACCTTC

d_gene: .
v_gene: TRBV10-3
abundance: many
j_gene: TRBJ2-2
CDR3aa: CAYSQGNTGELFF
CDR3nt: TGTGCCTACTCACAGGGGAACACCGGGGAGCTGTTTTTT

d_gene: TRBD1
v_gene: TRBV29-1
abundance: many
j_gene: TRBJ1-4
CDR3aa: CSVSGQGGTSEKLFF
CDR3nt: TGCAGCGTTTCTGGACAGGGAGGGACTTCTGAAAAACTGTTTTTT

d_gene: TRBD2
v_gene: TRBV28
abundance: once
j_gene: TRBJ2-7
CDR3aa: CASSSGTRELYEQYF
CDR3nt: TGTGCCAGCAGTTCAGGGACTAGAGAACTCTACGAGCAGTACTTC

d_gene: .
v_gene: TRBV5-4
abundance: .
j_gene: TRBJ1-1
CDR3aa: CASSYLQPTEAFF
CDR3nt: TGTGCCAGCAGCTACCTTCAACCCACTGAAGCTTTCTTT

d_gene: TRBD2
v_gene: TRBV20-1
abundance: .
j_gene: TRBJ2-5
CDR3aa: CSATKTSGGRDTQYF
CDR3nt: TGCAGTGCTACCAAGACTAGCGGGGGTAGAGATACGCAGTACTTC

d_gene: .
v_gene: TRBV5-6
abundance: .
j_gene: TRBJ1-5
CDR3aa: CANSLGPNQPQHF
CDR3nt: TGTGCCAACAGCTTGGGACCAAATCAGCCCCAGCATTTT

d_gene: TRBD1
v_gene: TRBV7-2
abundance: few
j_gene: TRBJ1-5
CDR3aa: CASSLQGGGMNQPQHF
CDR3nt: TGTGCCAGCAGCCTCCAGGGGGGGGGTATGAATCAGCCCCAGCATTTT

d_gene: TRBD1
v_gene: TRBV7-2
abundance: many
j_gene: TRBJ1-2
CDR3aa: CASSLTGGRGYTF
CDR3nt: TGTGCCAGCAGTTTAACAGGGGGTCGGGGCTACACCTTC

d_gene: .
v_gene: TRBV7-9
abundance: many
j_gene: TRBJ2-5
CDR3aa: CASSLARTGYDQETQYF
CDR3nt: TGTGCCAGCAGCTTAGCGCGCACAGGGTACGACCAAGAGACCCAGTACTTC

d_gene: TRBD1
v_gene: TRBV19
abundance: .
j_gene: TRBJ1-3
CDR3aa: CASKQTGAGNTIYF
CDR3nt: TGTGCCAGTAAACAAACAGGGGCTGGAAACACCATATATTTT

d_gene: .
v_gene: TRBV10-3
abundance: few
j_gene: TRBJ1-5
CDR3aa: CAISESTLRDQPQHF
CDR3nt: TGTGCCATCAGTGAGTCGACTCTTAGGGATCAGCCCCAGCATTTT

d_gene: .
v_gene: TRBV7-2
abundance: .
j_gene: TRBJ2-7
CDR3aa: CASSLALFGGSPYEQYF
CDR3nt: TGTGCCAGCAGCTTAGCACTTTTTGGGGGTTCGCCCTACGAGCAGTACTTC

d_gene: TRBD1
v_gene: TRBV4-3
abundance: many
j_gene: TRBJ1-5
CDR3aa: CASSSHRGANQPQHF
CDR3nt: TGCGCCAGCAGCTCCCACAGGGGCGCGAATCAGCCCCAGCATTTT

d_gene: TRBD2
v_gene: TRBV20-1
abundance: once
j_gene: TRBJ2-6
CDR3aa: CSASLAGANVLTF
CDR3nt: TGCAGTGCTAGCCTAGCGGGAGCCAACGTCCTGACTTTC